This T cell receptor beta chain was retrieved from a study of Ad26.COV2.S vaccination and SARS-CoV-2 variants. Looking at the study overall: A COV1001 Ad26.COV2.S trial-arm participant provided the sample. Into the muscle, Ad26.COV2.S was dosed once or twice, 56 days apart. Study observations and caveats: Substantial response breadth was reportedly seen for spike-specific CD8+ and CD4+ T cells after vaccination. Placebo recipients had lower spike-specific TCR breadth than vaccine recipients.

A note on this clone: Its specificity is not known.

Treatment: roughly 19 received Ad26.COV2.S at low or high dose, single or two shots; 5 received placebo; per-sample allocation not given. Collection of samples fell on day 63 after the first vaccine or placebo injection. Produced via immunoSEQ multiplex PCR; TCRdb's table is partial and in-frame only. The repertoire holds about 680,000 clones, with 70% to 90% as singletons. This receptor was identified in a person aged 18-65 years who received the Ad26.COV2.S COVID-19 vaccine or a placebo. Source: peripheral blood, taken in a trial of Ad26.COV2.S vaccine versus placebo.

This CDR3 reads CASSMTGAQETQYF. CDR3 in DNA: TGCGCCAGCAGCATGACAGGGGCCCAAGAGACCCAGTACTTC. The chain links TRBV5-1 to TRBJ2-5; 8 bases fit TRBD1. With V trimmed by 4 bases and J by 1 base, 3 bases remained unmatched. CDR1 and CDR2 from the germline V gene are SGHRS and YFSETQ. This CDR3 is built from 14 residues.